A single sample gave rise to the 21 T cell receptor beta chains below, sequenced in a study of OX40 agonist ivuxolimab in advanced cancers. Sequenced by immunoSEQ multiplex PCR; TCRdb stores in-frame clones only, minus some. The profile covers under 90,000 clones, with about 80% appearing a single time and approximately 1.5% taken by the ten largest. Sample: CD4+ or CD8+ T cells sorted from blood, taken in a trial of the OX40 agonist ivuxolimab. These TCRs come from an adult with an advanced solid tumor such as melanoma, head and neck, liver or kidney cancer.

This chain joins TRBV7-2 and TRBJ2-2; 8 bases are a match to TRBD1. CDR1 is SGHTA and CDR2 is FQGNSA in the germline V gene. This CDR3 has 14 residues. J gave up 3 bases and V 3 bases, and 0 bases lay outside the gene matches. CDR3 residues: CASSLDRDTGELFF. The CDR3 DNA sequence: TGTGCCAGCAGCTTGGACAGGGACACCGGGGAGCTGTTTTTT.

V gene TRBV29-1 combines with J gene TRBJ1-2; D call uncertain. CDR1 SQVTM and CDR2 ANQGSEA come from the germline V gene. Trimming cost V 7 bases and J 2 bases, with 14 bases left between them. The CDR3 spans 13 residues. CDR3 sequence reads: CSAGGGLNYGYTF. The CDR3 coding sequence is TGCAGCGCCGGCGGTGGGCTGAACTATGGCTACACCTTC.

The CDR3 DNA follows: TGTGCCAGCAGCTGGACCGGGACTAGCTTTTACGAGCAGTACTTC. It translates to CASSWTGTSFYEQYF. V usage is TRBV7-2 and J usage is TRBJ2-7; 9 nucleotides align to TRBD2. Per germline, CDR1 SGHTA and CDR2 FQGNSA. The CDR3 consists of 15 residues. Unmatched junction bases numbered 8, after V lost 4 bases and J lost 4 bases.

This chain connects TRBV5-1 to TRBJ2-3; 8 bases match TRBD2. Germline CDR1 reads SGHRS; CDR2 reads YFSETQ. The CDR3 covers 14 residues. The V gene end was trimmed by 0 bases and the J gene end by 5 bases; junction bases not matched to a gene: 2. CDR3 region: CASSLGLALDTQYF. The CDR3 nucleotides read TGCGCCAGCAGCTTGGGACTAGCGTTAGATACGCAGTATTTT.

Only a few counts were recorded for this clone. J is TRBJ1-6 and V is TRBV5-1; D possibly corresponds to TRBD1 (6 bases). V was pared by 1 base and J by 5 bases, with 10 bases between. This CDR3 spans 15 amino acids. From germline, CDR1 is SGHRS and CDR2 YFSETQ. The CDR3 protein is CASSLRGPDNSPLHF. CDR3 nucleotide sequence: TGCGCCAGCAGCTTGCGGGGGCCGGATAATTCACCCCTCCACTTT.

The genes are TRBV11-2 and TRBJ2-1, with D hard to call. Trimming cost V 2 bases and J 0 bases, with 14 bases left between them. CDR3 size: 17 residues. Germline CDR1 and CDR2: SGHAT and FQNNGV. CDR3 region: CASSLRPERSSYNEQFF. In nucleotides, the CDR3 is TGTGCCAGCAGCTTACGTCCGGAACGGAGCTCCTACAATGAGCAGTTCTTC. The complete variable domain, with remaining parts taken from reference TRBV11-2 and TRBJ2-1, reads EAGVAQSPRYKIIEKRQSVAFWCNPISGHATLYWYQQILGQGPKLLIQFQNNGVVDDSQLPKDRFSAERLKGVDSTLKIQPAKLEDSAVYLCASSLRPERSSYNEQFFGPGTRLTVL.

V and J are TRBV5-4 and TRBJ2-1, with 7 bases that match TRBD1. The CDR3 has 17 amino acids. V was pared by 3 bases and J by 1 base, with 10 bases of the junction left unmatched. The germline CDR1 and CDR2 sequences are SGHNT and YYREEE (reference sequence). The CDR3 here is CASSSRKGALSYNEQFF. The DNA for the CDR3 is TGTGCCAGCAGCTCGCGGAAGGGGGCATTGTCCTACAATGAGCAGTTCTTC.

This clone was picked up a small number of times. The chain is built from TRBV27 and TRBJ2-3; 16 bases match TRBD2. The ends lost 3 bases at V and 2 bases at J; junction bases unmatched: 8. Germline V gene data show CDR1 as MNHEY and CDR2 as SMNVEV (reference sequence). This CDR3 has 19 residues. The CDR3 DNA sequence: TGTGCCAGCAGTTTCCTCGGGACTAGCGGGGGGGTGAACACAGATACGCAGTATTTT. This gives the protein CASSFLGTSGGVNTDTQYF.

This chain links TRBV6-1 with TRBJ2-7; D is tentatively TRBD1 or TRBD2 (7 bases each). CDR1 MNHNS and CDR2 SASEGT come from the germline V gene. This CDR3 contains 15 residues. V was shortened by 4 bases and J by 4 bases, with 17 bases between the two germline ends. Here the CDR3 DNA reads TGTGCCAGCAGTGTTAACAGGGGAGGGTCGTACGAGCAGTACTTC. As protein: CASSVNRGGSYEQYF.

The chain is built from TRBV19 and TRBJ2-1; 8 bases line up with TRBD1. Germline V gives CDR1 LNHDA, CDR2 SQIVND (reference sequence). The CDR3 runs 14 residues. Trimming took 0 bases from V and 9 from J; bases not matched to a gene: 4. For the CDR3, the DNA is TGTGCCAGTAGTATAGAGACAGGGGTACCTGAGCAGTTCTTC. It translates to CASSIETGVPEQFF.

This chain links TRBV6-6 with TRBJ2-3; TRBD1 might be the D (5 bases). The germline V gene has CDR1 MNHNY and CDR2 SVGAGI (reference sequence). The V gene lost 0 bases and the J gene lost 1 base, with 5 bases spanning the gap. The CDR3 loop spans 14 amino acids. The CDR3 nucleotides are TGTGCCAGCAGTTACTCCAGGGGCACAGATACGCAGTATTTT. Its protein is CASSYSRGTDTQYF.

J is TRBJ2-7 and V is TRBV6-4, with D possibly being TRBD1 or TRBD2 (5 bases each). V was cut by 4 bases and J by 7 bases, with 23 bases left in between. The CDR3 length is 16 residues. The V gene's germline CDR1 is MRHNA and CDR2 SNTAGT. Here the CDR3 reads CASSAPGRGQGWEQYF. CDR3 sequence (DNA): TGTGCCAGCAGTGCCCCGGGCCGGGGCCAAGGTTGGGAGCAGTACTTC.

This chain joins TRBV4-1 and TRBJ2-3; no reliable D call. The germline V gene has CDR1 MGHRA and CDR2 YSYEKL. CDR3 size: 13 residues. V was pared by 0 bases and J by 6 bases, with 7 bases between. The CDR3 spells CASSQDPPDTQYF. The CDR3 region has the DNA TGCGCCAGCAGCCAAGATCCCCCGGATACGCAGTATTTT.

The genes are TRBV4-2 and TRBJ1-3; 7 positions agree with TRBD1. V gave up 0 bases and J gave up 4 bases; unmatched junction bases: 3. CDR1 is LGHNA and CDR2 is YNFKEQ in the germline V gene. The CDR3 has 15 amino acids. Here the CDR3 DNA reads TGTGCCAGCAGCCAAGATGGGGGACAGGGAAACACCATATATTTT. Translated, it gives CASSQDGGQGNTIYF.

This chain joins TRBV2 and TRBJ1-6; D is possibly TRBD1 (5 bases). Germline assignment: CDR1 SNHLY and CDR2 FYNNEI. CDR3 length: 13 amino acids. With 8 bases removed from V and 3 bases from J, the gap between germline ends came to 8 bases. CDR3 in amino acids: CASRDDYNSPLHF. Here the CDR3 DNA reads TGTGCCAGCCGGGACGACTATAATTCACCCCTCCACTTT.

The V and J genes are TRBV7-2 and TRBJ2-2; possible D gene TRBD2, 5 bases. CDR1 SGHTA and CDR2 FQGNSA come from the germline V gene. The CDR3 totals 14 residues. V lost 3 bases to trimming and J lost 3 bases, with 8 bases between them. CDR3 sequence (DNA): TGTGCCAGCAGCTTGACACTAGACACCGGGGAGCTGTTTTTT. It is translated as CASSLTLDTGELFF.

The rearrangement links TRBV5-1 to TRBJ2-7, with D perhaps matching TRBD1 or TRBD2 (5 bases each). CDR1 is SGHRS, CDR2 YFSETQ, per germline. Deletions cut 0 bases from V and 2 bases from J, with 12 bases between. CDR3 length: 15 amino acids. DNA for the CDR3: TGCGCCAGCAGCTTGGCCCGGGACGCAACCTACGAGCAGTACTTC. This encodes CASSLARDATYEQYF.

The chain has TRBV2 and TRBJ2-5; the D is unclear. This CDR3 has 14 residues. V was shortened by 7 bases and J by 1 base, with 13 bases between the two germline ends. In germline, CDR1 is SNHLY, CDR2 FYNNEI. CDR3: CASTEAPTQETQYF. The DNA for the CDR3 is TGTGCCAGCACCGAGGCCCCAACCCAAGAGACCCAGTACTTC.

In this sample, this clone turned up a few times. As DNA, the CDR3 is TGTGCCAGCAGTGATTGGGATTACCCGGACGAGCAGTACTTC. Protein sequence: CASSDWDYPDEQYF. V usage is TRBV6-1 and J usage is TRBJ2-7; no definite D call. The CDR3 is 14 residues long. V was clipped by 3 bases and J by 5 bases, with 14 bases between them. Germline CDR1 and CDR2: MNHNS and SASEGT.

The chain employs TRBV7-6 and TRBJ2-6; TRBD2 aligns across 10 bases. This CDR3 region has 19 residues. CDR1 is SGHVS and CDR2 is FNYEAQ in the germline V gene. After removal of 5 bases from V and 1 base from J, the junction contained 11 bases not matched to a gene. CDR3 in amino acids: CASSPGPGTSVSGANVLTF. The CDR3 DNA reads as TGTGCCAGCAGCCCCGGGCCCGGGACTAGCGTGTCTGGGGCCAACGTCCTGACTTTC.

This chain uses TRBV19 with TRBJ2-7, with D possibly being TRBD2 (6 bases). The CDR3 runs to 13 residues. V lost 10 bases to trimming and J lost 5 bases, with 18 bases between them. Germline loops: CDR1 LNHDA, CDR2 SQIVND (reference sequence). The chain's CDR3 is CATRRSRENEQYF. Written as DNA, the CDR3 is TGTGCCACCAGGAGGTCTCGGGAGAACGAGCAGTACTTC.